This record covers a single T cell receptor beta chain. How the authors handled the data: Using reference gene primer amplification, nucleated cell counts were estimated. Repertoires were generated with immunoSEQ multiplex PCR, while TCRdb's copy carries only in-frame clones and drops some. That table gives V, J and clone size, and the DNA gave D and trimming. The table includes under 300,000 clones, around 89% detected once. The data are from a study of blood T cell repertoires in COVID-19. In the study overall: Both acute and convalescent COVID-19 samples were obtained from the United States, Italy and Spain. T cells, B-cell-depleted T cells, or PBMCs provided the cDNA or gDNA that served as material.

The germline V gene encodes CDR1 SEHNR and CDR2 FQNEAQ (reference sequence). Trimming cost V 5 bases and J 4 bases; bases outside gene matches: 4. The CDR3 extends over 13 amino acids. What was sequenced was PBMCs or T cells enriched from blood (not recorded which). This sequence was found in a woman in her late teens or twenties who had recovered from COVID-19. The chain employs TRBV7-9 and TRBJ1-2, with 7 nucleotides matching TRBD1. The CDR3 sequence: CASSRDSFYGYTF. The CDR3 DNA sequence: TGTGCCAGCAGCCGGGACAGCTTCTATGGCTACACCTTC.